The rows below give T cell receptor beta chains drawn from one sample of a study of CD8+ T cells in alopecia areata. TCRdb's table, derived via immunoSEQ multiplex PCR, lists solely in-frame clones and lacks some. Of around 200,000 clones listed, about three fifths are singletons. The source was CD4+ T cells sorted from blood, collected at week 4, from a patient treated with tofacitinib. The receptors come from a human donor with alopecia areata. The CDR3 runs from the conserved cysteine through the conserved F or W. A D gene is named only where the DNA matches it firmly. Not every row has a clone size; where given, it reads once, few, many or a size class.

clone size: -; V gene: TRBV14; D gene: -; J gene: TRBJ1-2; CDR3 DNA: TGTGCCAGCGAACAGCAGAACTATGGCTACACCTTC; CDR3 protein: CASEQQNYGYTF
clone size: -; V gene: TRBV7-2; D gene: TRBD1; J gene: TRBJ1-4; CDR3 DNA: TGTGCCAGCAGCTTACAGGGGGGAGCTAATGAAAAACTGTTTTTT; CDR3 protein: CASSLQGGANEKLFF
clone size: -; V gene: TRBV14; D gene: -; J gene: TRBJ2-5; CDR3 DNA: TGTGCCAGCAGCCAAATCGGGGTCGAGACCCAGTACTTC; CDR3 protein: CASSQIGVETQYF
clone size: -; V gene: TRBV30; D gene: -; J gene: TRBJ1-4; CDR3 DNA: TGTGCCTGGAAGCGGAGGCTTAATGAAAAACTGTTTTTT; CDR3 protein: CAWKRRLNEKLFF
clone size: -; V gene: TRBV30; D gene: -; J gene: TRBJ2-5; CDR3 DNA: TGTGCCTGGCAGGCGTACCAAGAGACCCAGTACTTC; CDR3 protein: CAWQAYQETQYF
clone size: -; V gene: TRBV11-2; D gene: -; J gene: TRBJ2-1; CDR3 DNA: TGTGCCAGCAGCTTAGGACAGGCAATGAATGAGCAGTTCTTC; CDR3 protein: CASSLGQAMNEQFF
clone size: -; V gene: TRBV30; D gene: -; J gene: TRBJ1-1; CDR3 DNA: TGTGCCTGGAAGAACCTGAACACTGAAGCTTTCTTT; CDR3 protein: CAWKNLNTEAFF
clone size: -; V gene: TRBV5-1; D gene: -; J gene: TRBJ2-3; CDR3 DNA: TGCGCCAGCAGCTTGGACGGATACACAGATACGCAGTATTTT; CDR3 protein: CASSLDGYTDTQYF
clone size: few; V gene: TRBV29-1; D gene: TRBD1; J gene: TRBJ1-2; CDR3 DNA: TGCAGCGTTAATCTTAGCGGACAGGGGAACTATGGCTACACCTTC; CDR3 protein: CSVNLSGQGNYGYTF
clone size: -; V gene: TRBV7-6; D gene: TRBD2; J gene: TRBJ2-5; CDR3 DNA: TGTGCCAGCAGCGGACTAGCGGGGGTGGAGACCCAGTACTTC; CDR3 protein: CASSGLAGVETQYF
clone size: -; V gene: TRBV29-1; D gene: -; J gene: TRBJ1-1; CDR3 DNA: TGCAGCGTCCTTGGGGGTATAAACACTGAAGCTTTCTTT; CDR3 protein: CSVLGGINTEAFF
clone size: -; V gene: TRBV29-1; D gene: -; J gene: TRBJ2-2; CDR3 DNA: TGCAGCGTTGTAGTCGGTTGGGGGAACGGGGAGCTGTTTTTT; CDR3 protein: CSVVVGWGNGELFF
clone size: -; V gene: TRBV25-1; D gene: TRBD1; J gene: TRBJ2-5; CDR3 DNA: TGTGCCAGCAGTGCCGGGACAGGGACGTACCAAGAGACCCAGTACTTC; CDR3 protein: CASSAGTGTYQETQYF
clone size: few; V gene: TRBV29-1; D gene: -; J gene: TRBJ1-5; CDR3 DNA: TGCAGCGTTGAATTTGGAGGTGGCCAGCCCCAGCATTTT; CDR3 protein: CSVEFGGGQPQHF
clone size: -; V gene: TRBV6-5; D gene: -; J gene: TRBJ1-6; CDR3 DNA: TGTGCCAGCAGTTGGGCGCCCGGGGGTAGGAATTCACCCCTCCACTTT; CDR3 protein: CASSWAPGGRNSPLHF
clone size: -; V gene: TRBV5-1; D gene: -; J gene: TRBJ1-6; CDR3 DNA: TGCGCCAGCAGCTCGGGGGATGTCGGTAATTCACCCCTCCACTTT; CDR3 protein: CASSSGDVGNSPLHF
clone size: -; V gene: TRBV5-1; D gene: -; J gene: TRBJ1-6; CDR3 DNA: TGCGCCAGCAGGATTGACAGGAATTCACCCCTCCACTTT; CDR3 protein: CASRIDRNSPLHF
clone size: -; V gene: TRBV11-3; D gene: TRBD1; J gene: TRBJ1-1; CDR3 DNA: TGTGCCAGCAGCCTCCGGGACAGGGGAAACACTGAAGCTTTCTTT; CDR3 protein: CASSLRDRGNTEAFF
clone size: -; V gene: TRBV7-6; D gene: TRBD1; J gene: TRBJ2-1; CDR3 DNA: TGTGCCAGCAGCAAATTCCAGACAGGGGGCGCCTACAATGAGCAGTTCTTC; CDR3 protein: CASSKFQTGGAYNEQFF
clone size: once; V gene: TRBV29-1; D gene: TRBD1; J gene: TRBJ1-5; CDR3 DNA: TGCAGCGTTAGCCAGGGGGCGGCGGTTGATCAGCCCCAGCATTTT; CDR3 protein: CSVSQGAAVDQPQHF
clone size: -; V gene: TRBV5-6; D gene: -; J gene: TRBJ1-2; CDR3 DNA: TGTGCCAGCAGCTTGATAGGCCAGAACTATGGCTACACCTTC; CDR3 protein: CASSLIGQNYGYTF
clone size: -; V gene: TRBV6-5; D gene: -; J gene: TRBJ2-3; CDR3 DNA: TGTGCCAGCAGTTACTCGAGAGCCACAGATACGCAGTATTTT; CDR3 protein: CASSYSRATDTQYF
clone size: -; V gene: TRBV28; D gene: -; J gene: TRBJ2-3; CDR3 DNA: TGTGCCAGCAGTCTCCTGGGGGGTACGAGCACAGATACGCAGTATTTT; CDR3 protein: CASSLLGGTSTDTQYF
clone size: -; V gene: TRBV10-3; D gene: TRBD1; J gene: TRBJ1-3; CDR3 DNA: TGTGCCATCAGCGAGTCGGCGGGACAGTTAGGAAACACCATATATTTT; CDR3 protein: CAISESAGQLGNTIYF
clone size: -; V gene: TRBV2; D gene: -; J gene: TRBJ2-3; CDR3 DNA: TGTGCCAGCAGTCTCCGACGGGCAGATACGCAGTATTTT; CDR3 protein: CASSLRRADTQYF
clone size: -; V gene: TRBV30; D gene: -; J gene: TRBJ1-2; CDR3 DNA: TGTGCCGGAGGGACGGAATCTAACTATGGCTACACCTTC; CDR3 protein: CAGGTESNYGYTF
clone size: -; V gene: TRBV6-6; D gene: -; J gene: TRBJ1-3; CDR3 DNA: TGTGCCAGCAGTTACTCGGCCACACACTCTGGAAACACCATATATTTT; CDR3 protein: CASSYSATHSGNTIYF
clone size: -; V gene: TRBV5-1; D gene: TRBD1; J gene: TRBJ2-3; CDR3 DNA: TGCGCCAGCGGCCCTTGGGGACAGAGCACAGATACGCAGTATTTT; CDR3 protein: CASGPWGQSTDTQYF
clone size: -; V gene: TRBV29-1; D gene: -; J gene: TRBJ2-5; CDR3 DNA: TGCAGCGGGGGAGGCCTTGAGACCCAGTACTTC; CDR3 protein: CSGGGLETQYF
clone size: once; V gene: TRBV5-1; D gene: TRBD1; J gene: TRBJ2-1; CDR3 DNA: TGCGCCAGCAGCCCAGGGGGCGGCTACAATGAGCAGTTCTTC; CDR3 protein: CASSPGGGYNEQFF
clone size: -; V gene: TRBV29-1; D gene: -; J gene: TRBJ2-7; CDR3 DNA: TGCAGCGCGGGGGACACCAACGAGCAGTACTTC; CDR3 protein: CSAGDTNEQYF
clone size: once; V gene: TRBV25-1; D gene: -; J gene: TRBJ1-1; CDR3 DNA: TGTGCCAGCACCCCAGGGTACGGTGACACTGAAGCTTTCTTT; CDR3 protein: CASTPGYGDTEAFF
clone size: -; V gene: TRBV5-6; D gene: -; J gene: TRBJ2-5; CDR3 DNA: TGTGCCAGCAGCTTGGATCCGACTTCAAGAGACCAGTACTTC; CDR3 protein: CASSLDPTSRDQYF
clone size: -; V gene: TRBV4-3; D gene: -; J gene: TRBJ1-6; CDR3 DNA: TGCGCCAGCAGCCAAGTTGAGAATTCACCCCTCCACTTT; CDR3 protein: CASSQVENSPLHF
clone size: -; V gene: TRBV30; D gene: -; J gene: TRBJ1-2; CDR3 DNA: TGTGCCTGGAGTGTAAGTCAGAACTATGGCTACACCTTC; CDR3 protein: CAWSVSQNYGYTF
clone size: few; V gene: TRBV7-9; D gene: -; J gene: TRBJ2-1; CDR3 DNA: TGTGCCAGCAGCCTACGATCGGATGAGCAGTTCTTC; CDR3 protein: CASSLRSDEQFF
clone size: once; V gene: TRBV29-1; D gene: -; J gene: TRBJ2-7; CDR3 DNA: TGCAGCGTCACTCACAGGGCCTACGAGCAGTACTTC; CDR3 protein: CSVTHRAYEQYF
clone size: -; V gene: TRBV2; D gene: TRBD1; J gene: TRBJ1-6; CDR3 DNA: TGTGCCAGCAGCCGCGACAGGGTGAGTTCACCCCTCCACTTT; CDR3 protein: CASSRDRVSSPLHF
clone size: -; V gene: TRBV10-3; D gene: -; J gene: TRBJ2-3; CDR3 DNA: TGTGCCATCAGTGGGAATACAGATACGCAGTATTTT; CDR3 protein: CAISGNTDTQYF
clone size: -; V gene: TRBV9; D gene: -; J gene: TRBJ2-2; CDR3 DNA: TGTGCCAGCAGCGTAGCGGGCAGGGTCTCCGGGGAGCTGTTTTTT; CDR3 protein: CASSVAGRVSGELFF
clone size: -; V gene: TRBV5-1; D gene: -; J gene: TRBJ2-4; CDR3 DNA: TGCGCCAGCAGCTTGGAGGGAGCGATAGCCAAAAACATTCAGTACTTC; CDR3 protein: CASSLEGAIAKNIQYF
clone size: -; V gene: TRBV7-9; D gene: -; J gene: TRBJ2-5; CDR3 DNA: TGTGCCAGCAGCTTCCGTGGGACGGAAGGTGGGACCCAGTACTTC; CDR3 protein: CASSFRGTEGGTQYF
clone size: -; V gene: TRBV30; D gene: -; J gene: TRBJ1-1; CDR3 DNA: TGTGCCTGGAGTCTGACACTGAACACTGAAGCTTTCTTT; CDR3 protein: CAWSLTLNTEAFF
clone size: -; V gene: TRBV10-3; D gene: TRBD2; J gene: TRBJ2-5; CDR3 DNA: TGTGCCATGTCGACTAGCGGGGGAGGGACCCAGTACTTC; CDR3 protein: CAMSTSGGGTQYF
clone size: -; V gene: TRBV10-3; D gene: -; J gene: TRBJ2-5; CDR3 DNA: TGTGCCATCAGTGAGAAAGAGACCCAGTACTTC; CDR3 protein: CAISEKETQYF
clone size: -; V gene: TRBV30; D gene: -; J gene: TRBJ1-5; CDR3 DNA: TGTGCCTGGAGTGGAGACATGGGGAATCAGCCCCAGCATTTT; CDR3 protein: CAWSGDMGNQPQHF
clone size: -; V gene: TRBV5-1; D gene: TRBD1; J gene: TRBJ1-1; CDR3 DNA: TGCGCCAGCAGCCACGGGACAGGGGACACTGAAGCTTTCTTT; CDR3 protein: CASSHGTGDTEAFF
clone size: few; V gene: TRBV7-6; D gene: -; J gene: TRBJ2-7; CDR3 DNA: TGTGCCAGCAGCCTACACTTAGAGGAAAAGCAGTACTTC; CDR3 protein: CASSLHLEEKQYF
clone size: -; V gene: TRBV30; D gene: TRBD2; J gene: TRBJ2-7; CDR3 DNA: TGTGCCTGGGGACTAGCGGGGGGCCTCTACGAGCAGTACTTC; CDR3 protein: CAWGLAGGLYEQYF
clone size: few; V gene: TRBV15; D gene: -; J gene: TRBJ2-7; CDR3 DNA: TGTGCCACCAGCAGAGGGGCAGGGGCTTCATCCTACGAGCAGTACTTC; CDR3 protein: CATSRGAGASSYEQYF
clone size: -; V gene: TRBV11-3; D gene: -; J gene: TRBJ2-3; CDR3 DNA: TGTGCCAGCAGCTTAGGGACAGGCACAGATACGCAGTATTTT; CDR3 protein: CASSLGTGTDTQYF
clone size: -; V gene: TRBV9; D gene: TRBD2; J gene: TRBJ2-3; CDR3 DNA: TGTGCCAGCAGCCCCACCGGGACTAGCGTTCCAGATACGCAGTATTTT; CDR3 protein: CASSPTGTSVPDTQYF
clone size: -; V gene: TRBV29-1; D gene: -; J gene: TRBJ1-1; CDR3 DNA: TGCAGCGCAGGGGCCCATATGAACACTGAAGCTTTCTTT; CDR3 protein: CSAGAHMNTEAFF